What follows are 19 T cell receptor beta chains derived from one specimen sequenced in a study of beta chain features in type 1 diabetes. Sequenced material consisted of expressed TCRB transcripts (all of the isolated RNA was reverse transcribed). Data came from immunoSEQ multiplex PCR; TCRdb stores just in-frame clones and leaves some out. The sample lists under 950,000 clones, around a sixth occurring once. Sequenced input: naive CD4+ T cells from blood. The receptors originated from a woman between 18 and 29 years old in good health.

This clone was seen only a few times. The rearrangement links TRBV2 to TRBJ2-5, with D perhaps matching TRBD1 (5 bases). Germline V gene sequence: CDR1 SNHLY, CDR2 FYNNEI. There are 13 residues in the CDR3. The V and J ends lost 3 bases and 8 bases respectively, with 13 bases between them. CDR3 residues: CASSEWTQGTQYF. In DNA form, the CDR3 reads TGTGCCAGCAGTGAGTGGACCCAGGGTACCCAGTACTTC.

This clone has just a few counts. The chain carries TRBV4-2 and TRBJ2-1; the D gene could be TRBD1 or TRBD2 (5 bases each). Trimming took 5 bases from V and 8 from J, leaving 19 bases between them. Germline assignment: CDR1 LGHNA and CDR2 YNFKEQ. The CDR3 length is 15 residues. CDR3 sequence reads: CASSLDGGLRDEQFF. Here the CDR3 DNA reads TGTGCCAGCAGCTTGGATGGGGGATTGAGGGATGAGCAGTTCTTC.

This clone was counted a few times. Distinct nucleotide sequences in the sample also encode this CDR3. The rearrangement uses TRBV20-1 and TRBJ2-7; D unclear. CDR3 length: 11 amino acids. Germline V gene sequence: CDR1 DFQATT, CDR2 SNEGSKA (reference sequence). V was cut by 2 bases and J by 3 bases, with 5 bases left in between. For the CDR3, the DNA is TGCAGTGCTAGATCCTACTACGAGCAGTACTTC. Residues: CSARSYYEQYF.

This clone was seen a handful of times. The chain couples TRBV5-4 to TRBJ2-5; D is perhaps TRBD2 (6 bases). Trimming took off 0 bases at V and 4 bases at J, with 10 bases between the two ends. Germline V gives CDR1 SGHNT, CDR2 YYREEE (reference sequence). The CDR3 runs to 14 residues. The CDR3 protein is CASSLEEGLETQYF. CDR3 in DNA: TGTGCCAGCAGCTTGGAGGAGGGTTTAGAGACCCAGTACTTC.

The table lists this clone with a few counts. This chain links TRBV6-5 with TRBJ2-7; 9 positions match TRBD1. The J segment lost 4 bases and the V segment lost 6 bases, leaving 7 bases of the junction unmatched. The germline V gene has CDR1 MNHEY and CDR2 SVGAGI. This CDR3 has 14 amino acids. The CDR3 loop is CASRHGDREYEQYF. The CDR3 region has the DNA TGTGCCAGCAGACACGGGGACAGGGAATACGAGCAGTACTTC.

In its sample, this clone was seen many times. The same CDR3 is also encoded by other DNA sequences in this sample. The rearrangement links TRBV7-9 to TRBJ2-3; D call uncertain. Germline V gives CDR1 SEHNR, CDR2 FQNEAQ (reference sequence). Trimming pared 2 bases from V and 0 bases from J, leaving 0 bases between. CDR3 size: 12 residues. The CDR3, as DNA: TGTGCCAGCAGCTTAAGCACAGATACGCAGTATTTT. It yields the protein CASSLSTDTQYF.

There are a few counts of this clone. The chain joins TRBV10-3 to TRBJ1-3; TRBD1 matches at 7 bases. V was clipped by 8 bases and J by 0 bases; unmatched bases: 13. CDR1 and CDR2 from the germline V gene are ENHRY and SYGVKD. This CDR3 is built from 17 residues. In DNA form, the CDR3 reads TGTGCCATCCAGAACGCCCAGGGGGATTACTCTGGAAACACCATATATTTT. It encodes CAIQNAQGDYSGNTIYF.

A few counts support this clone. The chain uses TRBV18 and TRBJ2-7; TRBD2 is a possible D gene (5 bases). V lost 6 bases, J lost 4 bases, and 13 bases lay in between. The CDR3 covers 13 residues. Germline values: CDR1 KGHSH, CDR2 LQKENI. CDR3 loop: CASSPPEAYEQYF. As DNA, the CDR3 is TGTGCCAGCTCCCCCCCGGAGGCGTACGAGCAGTACTTC.

With respect to this clone: The same CDR3 arises from other DNA sequences in this sample as well. The J gene is TRBJ2-7, the V gene TRBV28; 7 bases are a match to TRBD1. The junction had 5 bases not matched to a gene; V was cut back by 4 bases and J by 5 bases. The CDR3 is 13 residues long. Germline V lookup: CDR1 MDHEN, CDR2 SYDVKM. The CDR3 DNA reads TGTGCCAGCAGTTCAGCCCAGGGGGACGAGCAGTACTTC. Amino acid sequence: CASSSAQGDEQYF.

This clone has just a few counts. CDR3 in DNA: TGCGCCAGCAGCTTGGCCTACGGGAGCGACATTCAGTACTTC. It translates to CASSLAYGSDIQYF. This chain joins TRBV5-1 and TRBJ2-4; maybe TRBD2 (6 bases). The CDR3 extends over 14 amino acids. The V and J ends lost 0 bases and 8 bases respectively, with 12 bases between them. Germline CDR1 reads SGHRS; CDR2 reads YFSETQ.

The chain has TRBV6-1 and TRBJ1-2; TRBD1 matches at 8 bases. The CDR3 is 13 amino acids. Trimming removed 5 bases from V and 6 bases from J; junction bases left unmatched: 5. In germline, CDR1 is MNHNS, CDR2 SASEGT. DNA of the CDR3: TGTGCCAGCAGTTTCGGACAGGGTAATGGCTACACCTTC. It codes for CASSFGQGNGYTF.

In its sample, this clone was seen a few times. The rearrangement uses TRBV27 and TRBJ1-4, with 9 positions matching TRBD1. Germline assignment: CDR1 MNHEY and CDR2 SMNVEV (reference sequence). This CDR3 region has 17 residues. Trimming took 6 bases from V and 7 from J; bases not matched to a gene: 15. The CDR3 here is CASSPLWGTGISEKLFF. CDR3 bases: TGTGCCAGCAGCCCACTCTGGGGGACAGGGATAAGTGAAAAACTGTTTTTT.

This clone was detected a few times. The rearrangement uses TRBV27 and TRBJ2-1; 7 bases fit TRBD1. CDR3 size: 12 residues. Trimming took 2 bases from V and 13 from J; bases not matched to a gene: 5. Germline lookup yields CDR1 MNHEY and CDR2 SMNVEV (reference sequence). The CDR3 DNA follows: TGTGCCAGCAGTTTACCCGACAGGGTCCAGTTCTTC. This sequence encodes CASSLPDRVQFF.

V is TRBV5-4 and J is TRBJ2-1; tentative D call: TRBD2 (5 bases). This CDR3 is built from 13 residues. V dropped 2 bases and J dropped 6 bases, with 9 bases sitting between them. In germline, CDR1 is SGHNT, CDR2 YYREEE (reference sequence). CDR3 bases: TGTGCCAGCAGCTTCAGCGGCGCCAATGAGCAGTTCTTC. Encoded protein: CASSFSGANEQFF.

In regard to this clone: This sample includes further DNA sequences coding for the same CDR3. The V call is TRBV28, the J call TRBJ2-5; D is unclear. Germline V gives CDR1 MDHEN, CDR2 SYDVKM. This CDR3 is built from 11 residues. V was shortened by 3 bases and J by 4 bases, with 3 bases between the two germline ends. CDR3 in amino acids: CASSFLETQYF. Here the CDR3 DNA reads TGTGCCAGCAGTTTCCTAGAGACCCAGTACTTC.

The chain recombines TRBV5-6 with TRBJ1-1; unclear D gene. The CDR3 contains 13 residues. Trimming pared 0 bases from V and 5 bases from J, leaving 8 bases between. CDR1 SGHDT and CDR2 YYEEEE come from the germline V gene. The CDR3 is CASSLVAGTEAFF. The CDR3 DNA reads TGTGCCAGCAGCTTGGTCGCAGGTACTGAAGCTTTCTTT.

The chain uses TRBV28 and TRBJ2-1; D is unclear. With 5 bases removed from V and 6 bases from J, the gap between germline ends came to 8 bases. The length of the CDR3 is 12 residues. Germline V gene data show CDR1 as MDHEN and CDR2 as SYDVKM. This CDR3 reads CASSPYRNEQFF. As DNA, the CDR3 is TGTGCCAGCAGTCCATACCGCAATGAGCAGTTCTTC.

This clone was observed a handful of times. The gene calls are TRBV28 and TRBJ2-3; TRBD1 might be the D (5 bases). V dropped 2 bases and J dropped 8 bases, with 8 bases sitting between them. This CDR3 region has 12 residues. The V gene's germline CDR1 is MDHEN and CDR2 SYDVKM. In DNA form, the CDR3 reads TGTGCCAGCAGTTTACAAGGGGTTACGCAGTATTTT. Encoded protein: CASSLQGVTQYF.

Only a few counts were recorded for this clone. This chain links TRBV10-3 with TRBJ2-7; unclear D gene. This CDR3 comprises 11 residues. Germline CDR1 and CDR2: ENHRY and SYGVKD. The germline V and J ends were trimmed by 3 bases and 2 bases, with 2 bases remaining between them. The chain's CDR3 is CAISDTYEQYF. As DNA, the CDR3 is TGTGCCATCAGTGACACCTACGAGCAGTACTTC.